These T cell receptor beta chains were read from a single sample in a study of cytomegalovirus exposure and HLA in healthy donors. The repertoire was sequenced with immunoSEQ multiplex PCR; TCRdb's copy has only in-frame clones and lacks some. The sample comprises about 200,000 clones, approximately 80% of which are singletons, and 1.2% to 1.5% rests with the top ten. Sequenced sample: PBMCs. These receptors were collected from a girl aged 5-17 years in good health and CMV-seronegative. Each CDR3 is given with its conserved first and last residue. The D gene is left open where the match is weak. Clone size is not always given. Where it is, it says once, few, many or a class for expanded clones.

>-|TRBV19|-|TRBJ2-1
TGTGCCAGTAGTATATCTCCAGCCTCGGGTGAGCAGTTCTTC
CASSISPASGEQFF
>-|TRBV5-1|-|TRBJ2-7
TGCGCCAGCAAAGCTCAGGGGAACCTCTACGAGCAGTACTTC
CASKAQGNLYEQYF
>-|TRBV7-2|-|TRBJ1-2
TGTGCCAGCAGCTTTTTCGGGGGGTCCTATGGCTACACCTTC
CASSFFGGSYGYTF
>-|TRBV4-1|-|TRBJ2-7
TGCGCCAGCAGCCAAGAATGGACTTCCTCCTACGAGCAGTACTTC
CASSQEWTSSYEQYF
>-|TRBV18|-|TRBJ1-4
TGTGCCAGCTCACCAGTGCAGACTAATGAAAAACTGTTTTTT
CASSPVQTNEKLFF
>-|TRBV19|once|TRBJ1-3
TGTGCCAGTAGTCTAGGGGCCGGGACTGCCGGAAACACCATATATTTT
CASSLGAGTAGNTIYF
>-|TRBV4-3|-|TRBJ2-5
TGCGCCAGCAGCCAAGATATCAGCAGGCTCAGGGAGACCCAGTACTTC
CASSQDISRLRETQYF
>-|TRBV30|-|TRBJ2-7
TGTGCCTGGGGAATTTCTTGGACACCGACCCGCTACGAGCAGTACTTC
CAWGISWTPTRYEQYF
>TRBD1|TRBV4-1|-|TRBJ1-2
TGCGCCAGCAGCCAAGTTTTCACGCGGACAGGGAAACCCCAGGGGTATGGCTACACCTTC
CASSQVFTRTGKPQGYGYTF
>-|TRBV28|once|TRBJ1-2
TGTGCCAGCAGTTTCCGGTATGGCTACACCTTC
CASSFRYGYTF
>-|TRBV28|-|TRBJ2-1
TGTGCCAGCAGTTTTATTCATGAGCAGTTCTTC
CASSFIHEQFF
>-|TRBV30|-|TRBJ2-1
TGTGCCTGGAGTTTCACAGGGCCGGGTGAGCAGTTCTTC
CAWSFTGPGEQFF
>TRBD2|TRBV19|-|TRBJ2-3
TGTGCCAGTTCTAGCGGGAGCACAGATACGCAGTATTTT
CASSSGSTDTQYF
>TRBD1|TRBV7-3|-|TRBJ2-3
TGTGCCAGCAGCTTAGTGAGGGGGCCCACAGATACGCAGTATTTT
CASSLVRGPTDTQYF
>-|TRBV27|-|TRBJ2-7
TGTGCCAGCAGTTTATCCCCCGCGGCGGAGCAGTACTTC
CASSLSPAAEQYF
>-|TRBV7-2|-|TRBJ1-3
TGTGCCAGCAGGAGGGGGACTGGAAACACCATATATTTT
CASRRGTGNTIYF
>TRBD1|TRBV9|-|TRBJ2-3
TGTGCCAGCAGCGCAACAGGGGTCCCAACAGATACGCAGTATTTT
CASSATGVPTDTQYF
>TRBD2|TRBV5-1|-|TRBJ2-3
TGCGCCAGCAGCTTGGGCCGAACCGGGACTAGCGGAACAGATACGCAGTATTTT
CASSLGRTGTSGTDTQYF
>TRBD1|TRBV5-1|-|TRBJ1-1
TGCGCCAGCAGCGGATGGGACAGGGTGATGAACACTGAAGCTTTCTTT
CASSGWDRVMNTEAFF
>TRBD1|TRBV7-7|-|TRBJ1-2
TGTGCCAGCAGCTTACGAGGACAGGGTTCGCACTATGGCTACACCTTC
CASSLRGQGSHYGYTF
>TRBD1|TRBV6-5|few|TRBJ1-1
TGTGCCAGCAGGTATGGGACAGGGAACACTGAAGCTTTCTTT
CASRYGTGNTEAFF
>TRBD1|TRBV7-9|few|TRBJ1-1
TGTGCCAGCGCCGACAGGGGGCGCGGGAAAGCTTTCTTT
CASADRGRGKAFF
>TRBD1|TRBV5-6|-|TRBJ2-5
TGTGCCAGCAGCTGGGGACAGGGAGAGACCCAGTACTTC
CASSWGQGETQYF
>-|TRBV27|-|TRBJ1-5
TGTGCCAGCAGTTCCGCGAATCAGCCCCAGCATTTT
CASSSANQPQHF
>-|TRBV19|-|TRBJ1-5
TGTGCCAGTAGTATTCCTGTTAACAAGCCCCAGCATTTT
CASSIPVNKPQHF